This T cell receptor beta chain was captured in a study of response to subunit inactivated influenza vaccine. TCRdb reprocessed the RT-PCR reads via MiXCR and lists one record per CDR3 protein. The sample has about 530,000 distinct CDR3 sequences, approximately 12% seen once. Worth noting for this clonotype: Mismatch with germline at one junction end may stem from a read error.

The CDR3 length is 13 residues. Germline lookup yields CDR1 SGHKS and CDR2 YYEKEE (reference sequence). This sample comprised PBMCs from blood, obtained roughly 47 days after vaccination. The V gene is TRBV5-5, the J gene TRBJ1-2; D ambiguous. This sequence was found in a man between 45 and 60 years old who received an inactivated influenza vaccine. This CDR3 reads CASSLVLENPCIF. DNA for the CDR3: TGTGCCAGCAGCTTGGTTCTTGAAAACCCGTGTATCTTC. Looking up the rest from reference TRBV5-5 and TRBJ1-2 gives the full variable domain: DAGVTQSPTHLIKTRGQQVTLRCSPISGHKSVSWYQQVLGQGPQFIFQYYEKEERGRGNFPDRFSARQFPNYSSELNVNALLLGDSALYLCASSLVLENPCIFGSGTRLTVV.